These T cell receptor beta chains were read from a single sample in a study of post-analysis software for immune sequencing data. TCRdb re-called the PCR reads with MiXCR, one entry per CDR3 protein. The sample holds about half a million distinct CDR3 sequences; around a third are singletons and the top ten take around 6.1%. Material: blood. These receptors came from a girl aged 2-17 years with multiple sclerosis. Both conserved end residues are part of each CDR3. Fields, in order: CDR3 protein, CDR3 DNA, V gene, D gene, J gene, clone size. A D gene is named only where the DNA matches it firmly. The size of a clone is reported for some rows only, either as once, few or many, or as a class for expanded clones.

CDR3: CASSLTRMEEKLFF; DNA: TGTGCCAGCAGTTTGACCAGGATGGAGGAAAAACTGTTTTTT; V: TRBV6-6; D: -; J: TRBJ1-4; size: -
CDR3: CASTEPGQGALYNSPLHF; DNA: TGTGCCAGCACCGAGCCGGGACAGGGGGCTCTATATAATTCACCCCTCCACTTT; V: TRBV7-2; D: TRBD1; J: TRBJ1-6; size: -
CDR3: CASTQFQVEGASPWAFF; DNA: TGTGCCAGCACCCAATTCCAAGTGGAGGGGGCCAGCCCATGGGCTTTCTTT; V: TRBV12-3/TRBV12-4; D: TRBD1; J: TRBJ1-1; size: once
CDR3: CSPPSGGSGGYTF; DNA: TGCAGTCCTCCCTCGGGTGGATCCGGTGGCTACACCTTC; V: TRBV20-1; D: -; J: TRBJ1-2; size: -
CDR3: CASSRSSGNTEAFF; DNA: TGTGCCAGCAGCCGCTCATCCGGGAACACTGAAGCTTTCTTT; V: TRBV6-6; D: -; J: TRBJ1-1; size: -
CDR3: CASRDRVSPTDTQYF; DNA: TGTGCCAGCAGGGACAGGGTGTCCCCCACAGATACGCAGTATTTT; V: TRBV6-6; D: TRBD1; J: TRBJ2-3; size: -
CDR3: CASSLGFAVSYNEQFF; DNA: TGTGCCAGCAGCTTAGGTTTTGCGGTCTCCTACAATGAGCAGTTCTTC; V: TRBV5-8; D: -; J: TRBJ2-1; size: -
CDR3: CASSLTGQRSGKDTQYF; DNA: TGTGCCAGCAGCTTAACGGGTCAGCGGAGCGGGAAAGATACGCAGTATTTT; V: TRBV7-3; D: TRBD2; J: TRBJ2-3; size: many
CDR3: CATSTRLAGVTDTQYF; DNA: TGTGCCACCAGCACCCGACTAGCGGGAGTGACAGATACGCAGTATTTT; V: TRBV15; D: TRBD2; J: TRBJ2-3; size: -
CDR3: CASSESRPPEKLFF; DNA: TGCGCCAGCAGTGAGTCGAGGCCGCCCGAAAAACTGTTTTTT; V: TRBV10-2; D: -; J: TRBJ1-4; size: -
CDR3: CSASGSPSGGFLREQYF; DNA: TGCAGTGCTAGTGGAAGTCCTAGCGGGGGATTCCTACGCGAGCAGTACTTC; V: TRBV20-1; D: TRBD2; J: TRBJ2-7; size: few
CDR3: CASTASGGETQYF; DNA: TGTGCCAGCACCGCGAGCGGGGGAGAGACCCAGTACTTC; V: TRBV6-6; D: TRBD2; J: TRBJ2-5; size: -
CDR3: CSARVGGAGETQYF; DNA: TGCAGTGCTAGAGTCGGGGGGGCCGGGGAGACCCAGTACTTC; V: TRBV20-1; D: TRBD2; J: TRBJ2-5; size: few
CDR3: CASSQGGRGSPLHF; DNA: TGCGCCAGCAGCCAGGGGGGGCGGGGATCACCCCTCCACTTT; V: TRBV4-1; D: -; J: TRBJ1-6; size: -
CDR3: CSGQGSPGTGGNTEAFF; DNA: TGCAGCGGGCAAGGAAGTCCCGGGACAGGGGGCAACACTGAAGCTTTCTTT; V: TRBV29-1; D: TRBD1; J: TRBJ1-1; size: -
CDR3: CASKLTVPSVAKNIQYF; DNA: TGTGCCAGCAAATTGACAGTCCCTTCAGTAGCCAAAAACATTCAGTACTTC; V: TRBV6-1; D: -; J: TRBJ2-4; size: -
CDR3: CASSLGGVETQYF; DNA: TGTGCCAGCAGCTTAGGAGGGGTGGAGACCCAGTACTTC; V: TRBV7-2; D: -; J: TRBJ2-5; size: many
CDR3: CAAGVRGHTQYF; DNA: TGTGCAGCGGGGGTTAGGGGGCATACGCAGTATTTT; V: TRBV6-5; D: -; J: TRBJ2-3; size: -
CDR3: CASSYDWGFCNEQFF; DNA: TGTGCCAGCAGTTACGATTGGGGCTTTTGCAATGAGCAGTTCTTC; V: TRBV6-5; D: -; J: TRBJ2-1; size: -
CDR3: CAISAGTGGARNTEAFF; DNA: TGTGCCATCAGCGCCGGGACAGGAGGGGCAAGGAACACTGAAGCTTTCTTT; V: TRBV10-3; D: TRBD1; J: TRBJ1-1; size: few
CDR3: CASSHAPGVEQYF; DNA: TGTGCCAGCAGCCATGCGCCAGGGGTCGAGCAGTACTTC; V: TRBV4-2; D: -; J: TRBJ2-7; size: -
CDR3: CAISEGRDRGLGQPQHF; DNA: TGTGCCATCAGTGAGGGCAGGGACAGGGGCTTGGGGCAGCCCCAGCATTTT; V: TRBV10-3; D: TRBD1; J: TRBJ1-5; size: few
CDR3: CAISEPSTGDTEAFF; DNA: TGTGCCATCAGTGAGCCATCTACGGGGGACACTGAAGCTTTCTTT; V: TRBV10-3; D: -; J: TRBJ1-1; size: many
CDR3: CSVAGTVGEKLFF; DNA: TGCAGCGTAGCCGGGACAGTAGGAGAAAAACTGTTTTTT; V: TRBV29-1; D: TRBD1; J: TRBJ1-4; size: -
CDR3: CSASLAANYGYTF; DNA: TGCAGTGCTAGCCTCGCGGCGAACTATGGCTACACCTTC; V: TRBV20-1; D: -; J: TRBJ1-2; size: few
CDR3: CASSGLLGIQETQYF; DNA: TGTGCCAGCAGCGGGCTACTAGGGATCCAAGAGACCCAGTACTTC; V: TRBV7-8; D: -; J: TRBJ2-5; size: -
CDR3: CASSRYFSIDEQFF; DNA: TGTGCCAGCAGCCGATACTTTTCAATAGATGAGCAGTTCTTC; V: TRBV5-5; D: -; J: TRBJ2-1; size: few
CDR3: CASSAKRVAYNEQFF; DNA: TGTGCCAGCAGCGCAAAACGGGTTGCCTACAATGAGCAGTTCTTC; V: TRBV5-6; D: -; J: TRBJ2-1; size: -
CDR3: CASSVTSGGLQETQYF; DNA: TGTGCCAGCAGTGTGACTAGCGGGGGACTACAAGAGACCCAGTACTTC; V: TRBV28; D: TRBD2; J: TRBJ2-5; size: -
CDR3: CASRPQTGGGEKLFF; DNA: TGTGCCAGCAGACCTCAGACAGGCGGGGGTGAAAAACTGTTTTTT; V: TRBV28; D: -; J: TRBJ1-4; size: -
CDR3: CASSLDAGNTEAFF; DNA: TGTGCCAGCAGCTTAGATGCAGGGAACACTGAAGCTTTCTTT; V: TRBV7-9; D: -; J: TRBJ1-1; size: -
CDR3: CASSVGSGQSTEKLFF; DNA: TGTGCCAGCAGCGTAGGGAGCGGGCAAAGCACTGAAAAACTGTTTTTT; V: TRBV9; D: -; J: TRBJ1-4; size: -
CDR3: CSVSASKETQYF; DNA: TGCAGCGTCTCCGCTTCGAAAGAGACCCAGTACTTC; V: TRBV29-1; D: -; J: TRBJ2-5; size: many
CDR3: CASLGTGEETQYF; DNA: TGTGCCAGCCTAGGGACAGGAGAAGAGACCCAGTACTTC; V: TRBV2; D: TRBD1; J: TRBJ2-5; size: -
CDR3: CSASSRDRGYTKEQYF; DNA: TGCAGTGCTTCCAGCCGGGACAGGGGATATACGAAGGAGCAGTACTTC; V: TRBV20-1; D: TRBD1; J: TRBJ2-5; size: -
CDR3: CASRLPLSGTQYF; DNA: TGCGCCAGCCGGCTCCCCCTATCGGGTACGCAGTATTTT; V: TRBV4-1; D: -; J: TRBJ2-3; size: few
CDR3: CSAAPGLAGEQYF; DNA: TGCAGTGCTGCGCCGGGACTAGCGGGCGAGCAGTACTTC; V: TRBV20-1; D: TRBD2; J: TRBJ2-7; size: -
CDR3: CSASGQVRNTQYF; DNA: TGCAGTGCTAGTGGACAGGTCCGAAATACGCAGTATTTT; V: TRBV20-1; D: TRBD1; J: TRBJ2-3; size: few
CDR3: CASPGTPEGETQYF; DNA: TGTGCCAGCCCCGGGACACCTGAGGGGGAGACCCAGTACTTC; V: TRBV2; D: -; J: TRBJ2-5; size: few
CDR3: CSASGAGGNNEQFF; DNA: TGCAGTGCTAGTGGAGCGGGGGGAAACAATGAGCAGTTCTTC; V: TRBV20-1; D: TRBD2; J: TRBJ2-1; size: -
CDR3: CASSSGQAISYEQYF; DNA: TGCGCCAGCAGCTCAGGACAGGCCATCTCCTACGAGCAGTACTTC; V: TRBV5-1; D: TRBD1; J: TRBJ2-7; size: -
CDR3: CSANPRGGGSETQYF; DNA: TGCAGTGCTAACCCCCGGGGAGGGGGGAGTGAGACCCAGTACTTC; V: TRBV20-1; D: -; J: TRBJ2-5; size: -